The 21 T cell receptor beta chains below all came from one sample that was sequenced in a study of T cells expressing NK-cell markers (dated by TCRdb to 2020 to 2021). The library relied on 5' RACE. The listed sequencing device is Illumina HiSeq 2000. Based on TCRdb reprocessing of the reads, there is one entry per CDR3 protein sequence, and DNA is missing. This sample's table contains 400,000 to 450,000 distinct CDR3 sequences. Together, the top ten hold under 7.5% of the sample. The sequenced sample consisted of blood T cells: a sorted CD56 or NKG2C T cell subset, CD4+ or CD8+ T cells, or bulk PBMC T cells (not recorded which). The origin of the receptors is a woman aged 18-70 years in good health.

The V gene is TRBV7-8, the J gene TRBJ2-7; with no DNA, the TCRdb D assignment of TRBD2 cannot be verified. The CDR3 is made up of 15 amino acids. Germline CDR1 reads SGHVS; CDR2 reads FQNEAQ. The CDR3 spells CASSLGGLRSYEQYF.

This chain links TRBV28 with TRBJ2-4; the TCRdb call, TRBD1, lacks DNA for checking. This CDR3 has 16 amino acids. CDR1 MDHEN and CDR2 SYDVKM come from the germline V gene. The CDR3 is CASSSRQGPGRDIQYF.

This chain connects TRBV7-9 to TRBJ2-5; TCRdb lists TRBD1, though no DNA is available to test this call. Germline loops: CDR1 SEHNR, CDR2 FQNEAQ (reference sequence). CDR3 length equals 15 residues. The CDR3: CASSPPRDRQETQYF.

This sequence joins TRBV12-3 or TRBV12-4 and TRBJ1-5. The CDR3 is 15 amino acids. The chain's CDR3 is CASSFRQGSNQPQHF.

The chain uses TRBV7-9 and TRBJ1-1; no DNA is available, so the TRBD1 call from TCRdb remains unchecked. Looked up from germline, CDR1 is SEHNR and CDR2 is FQNEAQ (reference sequence). The CDR3 consists of 17 residues. The CDR3 loop reads CASSLGRDSIMNTEAFF.

V and J are TRBV29-1 and TRBJ2-7; the D call of TRBD1 rests on TCRdb alone, since no DNA is present to check it. Germline CDR1 is SQVTM and CDR2 is ANQGSEA. The CDR3 loop spans 14 amino acids. CDR3 amino acids: CSVEGGGAGYEQYF.

The chain employs TRBV4-3 and TRBJ2-7; TCRdb selects TRBD1, and the lack of DNA leaves this call unchecked. The CDR3 covers 13 residues. The germline CDR1 and CDR2 sequences are LGHNA and YSLEER. The CDR3: CASSPWTGAEQYF.

This rearrangement joins TRBV25-1 to TRBJ1-6; TCRdb's D call of TRBD1 is untestable without DNA. The CDR3 has 16 residues. The germline V gene has CDR1 MGHDK and CDR2 SYGVNS. The CDR3 is CASSESWGTAGSPLHF.

This chain uses TRBV20-1 with TRBJ1-1. The CDR3 runs 13 residues. Germline V gene sequence: CDR1 DFQATT, CDR2 SNEGSKA (reference sequence). CDR3 region: CSARGLPNTEAFF.

The chain links TRBV15 to TRBJ2-1; absent DNA, TCRdb's TRBD1 call cannot be checked. Germline CDR1 and CDR2: LNHNV and YYDKDF (reference sequence). The CDR3 spans 16 residues. This CDR3 is CATSRAGPGPYNEQFF.

The CDR3 loop reads CASLRRGLAGADTQYF. The V gene is TRBV12-3 or TRBV12-4, the J gene TRBJ2-3; lacking DNA, the TRBD2 call made by TCRdb goes unchecked. The CDR3 length is 16 residues.

The CDR3 protein is CASSLRLAGTETQYF. The chain is built from TRBV12-3 or TRBV12-4 and TRBJ2-5; TCRdb selects TRBD1, and the lack of DNA leaves this call unchecked. CDR3 size: 15 residues.

J is TRBJ2-1 and V is TRBV20-1. Germline V CDR1 and CDR2: DFQATT, SNEGSKA (reference sequence). This CDR3 is built from 16 residues. CDR3 loop: CSAESTSARSYNEQFF.

Here the CDR3 reads CASSSWTTSDTQYF. The chain recombines TRBV7-9 with TRBJ2-3; checking the TCRdb D call of TRBD2 is not possible without DNA. The CDR3 length is 14 residues. Germline lookup yields CDR1 SEHNR and CDR2 FQNEAQ (reference sequence). The full variable domain, rest sourced from reference TRBV7-9 and TRBJ2-3, is DTGVSQNPRHKITKRGQNVTFRCDPISEHNRLYWYRQTLGQGPEFLTYFQNEAQLEKSRLLSDRFSAERPKGSFSTLEIQRTEQGDSAMYLCASSSWTTSDTQYFGPGTRLTVL.

The V call is TRBV2, the J call TRBJ2-1. In germline, CDR1 is SNHLY, CDR2 FYNNEI. The CDR3 covers 13 residues. CDR3: CASVGQTYNEQFF.

The chain uses TRBV7-9 and TRBJ2-1; TCRdb indicates TRBD2, and absent DNA this call remains unverified. From germline, CDR1 is SEHNR and CDR2 FQNEAQ (reference sequence). The CDR3 covers 12 residues. CDR3 sequence: CASSFPAASQFF.

The V gene is TRBV28, the J gene TRBJ1-1; the TCRdb call, TRBD1, lacks DNA for checking. CDR3 length: 16 amino acids. CDR1 is MDHEN and CDR2 is SYDVKM in the germline V gene. The CDR3 reads CASSGPWGQTATEAFF.

This chain links TRBV28 with TRBJ2-7. Germline CDR1 reads MDHEN; CDR2 reads SYDVKM. CDR3 length: 13 amino acids. This CDR3 is CASSGYLEYEQYF.

The J gene is TRBJ2-3, the V gene TRBV5-1. Germline V gene data show CDR1 as SGHRS and CDR2 as YFSETQ. The CDR3 is 14 residues long. CDR3 residues: CASSLSRLSDTQYF.

The chain recombines TRBV7-3 with TRBJ2-2; the D call of TRBD2 rests on TCRdb alone, since no DNA is present to check it. The CDR3 extends over 16 amino acids. The germline gives CDR1 SGHTA, CDR2 FQGTGA. Here the CDR3 reads CASSSQAGAGTGELFF.

The V call is TRBV4-1, the J call TRBJ2-7; TCRdb's D call of TRBD1 is untestable without DNA. From germline, CDR1 is MGHRA and CDR2 YSYEKL. The CDR3 covers 16 residues. The CDR3 here is CASSQAETGSYYEQYF.